This T cell receptor beta chain is drawn from a study of cytomegalovirus exposure and HLA in healthy donors. Findings and limits, study-wide: Later, an analysis found that common viral pathogens appeared to be linked with several of the most significant clusters. Most likely, a cluster of highly shared sequence variants arose as a sequencing artifact.

Note on this clone: Its specificity is unknown.

Primers: 60 Vbeta forward and 13 Jbeta reverse. Assay: immunoSEQ multiplex PCR; the TCRdb copy retains only in-frame clones and omits some. Here the sample spans about 150,000 clones, under 75% being singletons. The CDR3 sequence is 17 residues long. Germline lookup yields CDR1 SGHNT and CDR2 YYREEE (reference sequence). Trimming at V came to 4 bases and at J to 1 base, leaving 9 bases not matched to a gene. The source of this sequence is a woman aged 55-69 years in good health and CMV-seropositive. Input material: PBMCs. This chain connects TRBV5-4 to TRBJ2-5, with TRBD2 identical over 11 bases. DNA of the CDR3: TGTGCCAGCAGCCCTAAGACGGGACTAGCGGTCCAAGAGACCCAGTACTTC. As protein: CASSPKTGLAVQETQYF.